Detailed here is one T cell receptor (beta chain). Its cognate antigen is unknown. This sample was included in a study of cytomegalovirus exposure and HLA in healthy donors. PCR employed 60 Vbeta and 13 Jbeta primers. Measured with immunoSEQ multiplex PCR; TCRdb has only the in-frame clones, and not every one. The sample has more than 150,000 clones, about 79% seen once; the top ten hold under 2%. V was pared by 2 bases and J by 3 bases, with 5 bases of the junction left unmatched. CDR3 size: 15 residues. Germline V gene lookup returns CDR1 SNHLY and CDR2 FYNNEI. General study results and limits: In a later analysis, HLA-associated beta chains showed higher expansion and lower generation probabilities than comparable chains. Confirmation was obtained in vitro that three CMV-associated chains are specific for CMV antigens.

This chain joins TRBV2 and TRBJ1-1, with 8 positions matching TRBD1. The sequenced material came from PBMCs. This clonotype originated in a man younger than 30 in good health and CMV-seronegative. This chain's CDR3 is CASSETGGMDTEAFF. Here the CDR3 DNA reads TGTGCCAGCAGTGAAACAGGGGGAATGGACACTGAAGCTTTCTTT.